This T cell receptor beta chain was documented in a study of blood T cell repertoires in COVID-19. The germline CDR1 and CDR2 sequences are ENHRY and SYGVKD. Trimming took 10 bases from V and 7 from J; bases not matched to a gene: 14. The CDR3 consists of 15 residues. Under the authors' procedure: Estimates of nucleated cell counts were drawn from the amplification of reference gene primers. The method was immunoSEQ multiplex PCR; TCRdb's version includes in-frame clones alone and lacks a portion of them. V, J and clone size reflect that table, while D and trimming were determined from the DNA. Counted here are about 200,000 clones, roughly 82% occurring once; the ten biggest clones make up around 6%. Donors were grouped by their self-reported clinical history.

The chain has TRBV10-3 and TRBJ2-7, with 12 bases lining up with TRBD2. This receptor was identified in a man aged 35-49 years with acute COVID-19. Sequencing input: PBMCs or T cells enriched from blood (not recorded which). The CDR3 sequence is CATRGTSGRGVEQYF. CDR3 nucleotide sequence: TGTGCCACCCGTGGGACTAGCGGGCGCGGGGTAGAGCAGTACTTC.